This TCR beta chain stems from a study of shared clonotypes between healthy human individuals. This clone was seen just once. Those who donated, Caucasian adults without exception, all lived in Nashville, Tennessee. Assay: immunoSEQ multiplex PCR; the TCRdb copy retains only in-frame clones and omits some. The sample has 1.4 million or so clones; 97% to 99% are singletons. CDR3 length: 13 amino acids. With 7 bases removed from V and 5 bases from J, the gap between germline ends came to 13 bases. CDR1 is SGHNT, CDR2 YYREEE, per germline (reference sequence). Material: naive CD4+ T cells sorted from blood. Documented subset: CD45RA+ positively selected. The chain is built from TRBV5-4 and TRBJ1-5; D is unclear. This receptor was taken from a man aged 25 to 40 in good health. The CDR3 nucleotides are TGTGCCAGCTCTTCAGAGCTGGATCAGCCCCAGCATTTT. Translation: CASSSELDQPQHF.